Each of the 10 T cell receptor beta chains below was sequenced from the same sample in a study of cytomegalovirus exposure and HLA in healthy donors. Amplification used 60 Vbeta primers and 13 Jbeta primers. Data came from immunoSEQ multiplex PCR; TCRdb stores just in-frame clones and leaves some out. The sample lists around 180,000 clones, around 79% occurring once. The source material was PBMCs. All receptors come from a woman aged 45-65 years in good health and CMV-seronegative.

The rearrangement joins TRBV6-5 to TRBJ1-3; D perhaps matches TRBD1 (6 bases). CDR1 and CDR2 from the germline V gene are MNHEY and SVGAGI. With 6 bases removed from V and 0 bases from J, the gap between germline ends came to 12 bases. CDR3 length equals 15 residues. The CDR3: CASRPLGASGNTIYF. The CDR3 DNA sequence: TGTGCCAGCAGACCCTTGGGGGCCTCTGGAAACACCATATATTTT.

This clone has more than one count but fewer than ten. This chain links TRBV9 with TRBJ2-5, with D maybe TRBD2 (5 bases). The CDR3 extends over 14 amino acids. CDR1 and CDR2 (germline): SGDLS, YYNGEE. V dropped 3 bases and J dropped 6 bases, with 15 bases sitting between them. CDR3 loop: CASSAGLGEKTQYF. For the CDR3, the DNA is TGTGCCAGCAGCGCCGGACTGGGTGAGAAGACCCAGTACTTC.

This clone was found a few times. This chain joins TRBV6-5 and TRBJ1-2, with 9 bases lining up with TRBD1. CDR3 size: 13 residues. With 6 bases clipped from V and 8 bases from J, the junction kept 7 bases outside the gene matches. From germline, CDR1 is MNHEY and CDR2 SVGAGI. As DNA, the CDR3 is TGTGCCAGCAGCCGAGGACAGGGGTTAGGCTACACCTTC. Translated: CASSRGQGLGYTF.

The chain has TRBV4-1 and TRBJ2-1; 8 bases agree with TRBD2. Losses at the gene ends were 2 bases for V and 7 bases for J; bases not matched to a gene: 13. Germline V CDR1 and CDR2: MGHRA, YSYEKL. The CDR3 is 17 residues long. This CDR3 is CASSQLSRGGLENEQFF. The CDR3 region has the DNA TGCGCCAGCAGCCAATTAAGTCGGGGGGGCCTCGAGAATGAGCAGTTCTTC.

V usage is TRBV7-8 and J usage is TRBJ1-5; no clear D gene. Germline V gene data show CDR1 as SGHVS and CDR2 as FQNEAQ. V was trimmed by 5 bases and J by 4 bases, leaving 15 bases between them. The CDR3 runs to 15 residues. CDR3 in DNA: TGTGCCAGCAGCCCGGGCCTCGGGAGGAATCAGCCCCAGCATTTT. Residues: CASSPGLGRNQPQHF.

V and J are TRBV7-2 and TRBJ2-1, with no clear D. The CDR3 length is 15 residues. CDR1 SGHTA and CDR2 FQGNSA come from the germline V gene. The ends were cut back, 1 base at V and 0 bases at J, with 7 bases in the middle. DNA for the CDR3: TGTGCCAGCAGCTTAGGCCAACTCTCCTACAATGAGCAGTTCTTC. Protein: CASSLGQLSYNEQFF.

The chain combines TRBV25-1 with TRBJ1-3; D not resolved. CDR3 length equals 13 residues. V was cut by 1 base and J by 4 bases, with 5 bases left in between. The germline V gene has CDR1 MGHDK and CDR2 SYGVNS. CDR3: CASSELGGNTIYF. The CDR3 DNA is TGTGCCAGCAGTGAATTGGGCGGAAACACCATATATTTT.

The chain employs TRBV27 and TRBJ2-5, with a possible D match to TRBD1 (6 bases). The J call may be mistaken, given a closer DNA end match to TRBJ2-7. CDR1 MNHEY and CDR2 SMNVEV come from the germline V gene (reference sequence). There are 13 residues in the CDR3. The CDR3 nucleotides are TGTGCCAGCAGTTCCCAAAGGGGGTACGAGCAGTACTTC. It codes for CASSSQRGYEQYF.

The chain employs TRBV5-6 and TRBJ1-2; a weak D match, TRBD1 (6 bases). Germline loops: CDR1 SGHDT, CDR2 YYEEEE. The length of the CDR3 is 14 residues. V dropped 3 bases and J dropped 7 bases, with 16 bases sitting between them. The CDR3 spells CASSSPGGETGYTF. DNA for the CDR3: TGTGCCAGCAGCTCCCCGGGGGGCGAAACTGGCTACACCTTC.

The rearrangement links TRBV6-5 to TRBJ2-3; 9 bases line up with TRBD2. Germline CDR1 is MNHEY and CDR2 is SVGAGI. V lost 2 bases to trimming and J lost 1 base; unmatched junction nucleotides: 4. The CDR3 sequence is 16 residues long. DNA for the CDR3: TGTGCCAGCAGTTACAGGTCTAGCGGGGGCACAGATACGCAGTATTTT. Protein: CASSYRSSGGTDTQYF.